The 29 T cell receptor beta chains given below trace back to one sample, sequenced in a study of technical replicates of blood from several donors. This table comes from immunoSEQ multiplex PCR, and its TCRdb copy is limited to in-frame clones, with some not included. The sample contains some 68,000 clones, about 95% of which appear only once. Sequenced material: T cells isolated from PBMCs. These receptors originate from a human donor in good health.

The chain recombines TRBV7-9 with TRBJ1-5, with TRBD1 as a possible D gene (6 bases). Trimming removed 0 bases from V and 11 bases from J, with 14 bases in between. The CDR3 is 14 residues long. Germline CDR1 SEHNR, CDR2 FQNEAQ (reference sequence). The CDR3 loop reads CASSLATGPGTQHF. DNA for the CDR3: TGTGCCAGCAGCTTAGCGACAGGTCCAGGAACCCAGCATTTT.

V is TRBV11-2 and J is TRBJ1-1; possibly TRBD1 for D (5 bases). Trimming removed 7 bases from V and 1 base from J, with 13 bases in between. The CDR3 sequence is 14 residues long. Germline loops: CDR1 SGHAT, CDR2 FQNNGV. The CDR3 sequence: CASIAGGTNTEAFF. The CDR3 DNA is TGTGCCAGCATCGCGGGGGGGACGAACACTGAAGCTTTCTTT.

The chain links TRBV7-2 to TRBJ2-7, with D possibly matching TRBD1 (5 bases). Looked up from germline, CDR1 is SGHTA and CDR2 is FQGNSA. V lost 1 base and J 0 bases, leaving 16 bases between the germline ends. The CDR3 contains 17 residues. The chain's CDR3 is CASSLVADTRASYEQYF. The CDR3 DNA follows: TGTGCCAGCAGCTTAGTGGCGGACACCCGGGCCTCCTACGAGCAGTACTTC.

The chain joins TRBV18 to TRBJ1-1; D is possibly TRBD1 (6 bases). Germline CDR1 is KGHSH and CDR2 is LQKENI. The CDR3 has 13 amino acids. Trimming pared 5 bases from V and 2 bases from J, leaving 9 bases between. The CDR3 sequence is CASSSGQNTEAFF. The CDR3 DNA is TGTGCCAGCTCATCGGGACAAAACACTGAAGCTTTCTTT.

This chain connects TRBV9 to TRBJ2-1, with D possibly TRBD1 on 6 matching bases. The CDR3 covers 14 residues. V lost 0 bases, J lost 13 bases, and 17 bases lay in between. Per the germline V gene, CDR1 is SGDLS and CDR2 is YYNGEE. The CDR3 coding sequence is TGTGCCAGCAGCGTAGAGGGACAAAGGGTTTCTCAGTTCTTC. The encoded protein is CASSVEGQRVSQFF.

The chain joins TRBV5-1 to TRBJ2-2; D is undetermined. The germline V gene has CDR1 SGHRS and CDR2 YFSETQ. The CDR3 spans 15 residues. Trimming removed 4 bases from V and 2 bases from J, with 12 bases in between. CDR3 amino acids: CASSRDIFNTGELFF. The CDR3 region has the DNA TGCGCCAGCAGCAGAGACATTTTCAACACCGGGGAGCTGTTTTTT. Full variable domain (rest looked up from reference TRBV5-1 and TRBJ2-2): KAGVTQTPRYLIKTRGQQVTLSCSPISGHRSVSWYQQTPGQGLQFLFEYFSETQRNKGNFPGRFSGRQFSNSRSEMNVSTLELGDSALYLCASSRDIFNTGELFFGEGSRLTVL.

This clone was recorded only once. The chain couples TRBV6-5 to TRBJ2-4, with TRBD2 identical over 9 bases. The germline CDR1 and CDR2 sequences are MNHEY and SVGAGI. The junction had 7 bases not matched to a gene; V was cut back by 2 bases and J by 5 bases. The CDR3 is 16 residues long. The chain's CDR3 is CASSYRIAGEENIQYF. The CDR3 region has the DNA TGTGCCAGCAGTTACCGAATAGCGGGAGAGGAAAACATTCAGTACTTC.

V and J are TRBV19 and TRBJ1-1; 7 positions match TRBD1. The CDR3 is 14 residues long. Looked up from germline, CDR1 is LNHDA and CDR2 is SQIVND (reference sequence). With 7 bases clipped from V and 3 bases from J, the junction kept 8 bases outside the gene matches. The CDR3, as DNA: TGTGCCAGTACCGGGAGGGGGACAGACACTGAAGCTTTCTTT. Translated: CASTGRGTDTEAFF.

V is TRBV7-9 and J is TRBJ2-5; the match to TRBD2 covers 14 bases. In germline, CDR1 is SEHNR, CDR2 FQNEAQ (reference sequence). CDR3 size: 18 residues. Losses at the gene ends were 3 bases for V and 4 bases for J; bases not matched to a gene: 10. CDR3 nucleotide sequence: TGTGCCAGCAGCTTTAGAGAGGGACTAGCGGGAGTCGTAGAGACCCAGTACTTC. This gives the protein CASSFREGLAGVVETQYF.

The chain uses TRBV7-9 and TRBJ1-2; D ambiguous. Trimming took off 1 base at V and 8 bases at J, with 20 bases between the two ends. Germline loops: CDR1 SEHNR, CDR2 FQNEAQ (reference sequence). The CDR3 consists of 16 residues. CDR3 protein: CASSLGVGGRATGYTF. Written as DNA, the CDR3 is TGTGCCAGCAGCTTAGGAGTAGGCGGGCGGGCAACCGGCTACACCTTC.

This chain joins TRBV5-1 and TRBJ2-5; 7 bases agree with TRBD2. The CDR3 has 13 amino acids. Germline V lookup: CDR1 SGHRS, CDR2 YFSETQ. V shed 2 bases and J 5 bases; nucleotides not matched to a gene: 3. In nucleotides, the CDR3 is TGCGCCAGCAGCTTATGGGGAGGGGAGACCCAGTACTTC. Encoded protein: CASSLWGGETQYF. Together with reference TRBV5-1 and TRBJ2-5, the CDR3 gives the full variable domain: KAGVTQTPRYLIKTRGQQVTLSCSPISGHRSVSWYQQTPGQGLQFLFEYFSETQRNKGNFPGRFSGRQFSNSRSEMNVSTLELGDSALYLCASSLWGGETQYFGPGTRLLVL.

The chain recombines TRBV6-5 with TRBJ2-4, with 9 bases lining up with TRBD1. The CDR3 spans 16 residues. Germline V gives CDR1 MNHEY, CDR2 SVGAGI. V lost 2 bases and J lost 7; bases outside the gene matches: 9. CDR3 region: CASSYLDRGRPNIQYF. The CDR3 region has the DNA TGTGCCAGCAGTTACCTGGACAGGGGTAGACCGAACATTCAGTACTTC.

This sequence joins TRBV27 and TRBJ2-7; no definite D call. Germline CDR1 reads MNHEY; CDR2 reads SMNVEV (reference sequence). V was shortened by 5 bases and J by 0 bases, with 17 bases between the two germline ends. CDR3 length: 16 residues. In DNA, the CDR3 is TGTGCCAGCAGTCCAAATATACTACTTACCTCCTACGAGCAGTACTTC. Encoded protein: CASSPNILLTSYEQYF.

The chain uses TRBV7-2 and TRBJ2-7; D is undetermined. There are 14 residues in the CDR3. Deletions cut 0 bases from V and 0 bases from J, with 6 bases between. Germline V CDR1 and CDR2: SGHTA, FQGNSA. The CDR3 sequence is CASSLAGSSYEQYF. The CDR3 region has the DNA TGTGCCAGCAGCTTAGCGGGCAGCTCCTACGAGCAGTACTTC.

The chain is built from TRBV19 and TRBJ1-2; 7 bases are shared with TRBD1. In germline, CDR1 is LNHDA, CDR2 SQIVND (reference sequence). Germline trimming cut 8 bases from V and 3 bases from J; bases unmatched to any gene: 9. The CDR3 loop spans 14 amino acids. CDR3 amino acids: CASRREGGYYGYTF. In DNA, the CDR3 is TGTGCCAGTCGACGAGAAGGGGGCTACTATGGCTACACCTTC.

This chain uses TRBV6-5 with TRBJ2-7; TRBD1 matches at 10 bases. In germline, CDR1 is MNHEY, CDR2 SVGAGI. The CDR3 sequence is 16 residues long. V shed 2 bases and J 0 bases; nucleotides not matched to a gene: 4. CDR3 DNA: TGTGCCAGCAGTTACCCGACAGGGGGCGACTCCTACGAGCAGTACTTC. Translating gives CASSYPTGGDSYEQYF.

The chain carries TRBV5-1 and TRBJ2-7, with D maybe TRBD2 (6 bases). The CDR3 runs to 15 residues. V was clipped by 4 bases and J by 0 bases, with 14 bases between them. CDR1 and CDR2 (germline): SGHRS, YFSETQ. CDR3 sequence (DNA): TGCGCCAGCAGCGGGAGGACGGTTAGCTCCTACGAGCAGTACTTC. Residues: CASSGRTVSSYEQYF.

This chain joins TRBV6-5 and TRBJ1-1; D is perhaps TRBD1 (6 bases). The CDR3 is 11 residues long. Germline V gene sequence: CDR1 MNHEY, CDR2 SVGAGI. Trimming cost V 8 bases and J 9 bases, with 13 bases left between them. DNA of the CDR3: TGTGCCAGCGGGTTAGGGGGTCAAGCTTTCTTT. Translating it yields CASGLGGQAFF.

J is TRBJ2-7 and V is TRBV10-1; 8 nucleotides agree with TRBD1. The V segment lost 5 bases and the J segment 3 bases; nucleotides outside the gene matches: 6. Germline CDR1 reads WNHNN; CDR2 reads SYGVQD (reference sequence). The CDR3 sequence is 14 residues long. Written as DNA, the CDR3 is TGCGCCAGCAGTAGAACCGGGACAGGCTACGAGCAGTACTTC. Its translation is CASSRTGTGYEQYF.

The CDR3 loop is CASSPGAPGLYEQYF. The CDR3, as DNA: TGTGCCAGCAGCCCTGGGGCCCCCGGGCTGTACGAGCAGTACTTC. The chain is built from TRBV7-8 and TRBJ2-7, with a weak D call TRBD1 (5 bases). This CDR3 region has 15 residues. V gave up 5 bases and J gave up 4 bases, with 18 bases separating them. CDR1 SGHVS and CDR2 FQNEAQ come from the germline V gene.

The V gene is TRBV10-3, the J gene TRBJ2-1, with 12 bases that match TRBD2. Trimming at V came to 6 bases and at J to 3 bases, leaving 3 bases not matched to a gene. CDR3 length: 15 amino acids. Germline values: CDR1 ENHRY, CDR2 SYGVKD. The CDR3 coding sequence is TGTGCCATCAGAGGACTAGCGGGGATCTACAATGAGCAGTTCTTC. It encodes CAIRGLAGIYNEQFF.

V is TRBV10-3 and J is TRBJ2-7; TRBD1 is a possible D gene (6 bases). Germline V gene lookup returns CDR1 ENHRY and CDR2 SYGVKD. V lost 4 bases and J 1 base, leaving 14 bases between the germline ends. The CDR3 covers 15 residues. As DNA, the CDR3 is TGTGCCATCAGTGGGAAGGGGCAGGGGTCCTACGAGCAGTACTTC. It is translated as CAISGKGQGSYEQYF.

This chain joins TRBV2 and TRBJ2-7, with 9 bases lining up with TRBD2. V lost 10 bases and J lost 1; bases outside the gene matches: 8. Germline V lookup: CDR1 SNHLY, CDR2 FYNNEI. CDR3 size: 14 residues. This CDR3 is CATRGAGGSYEQYF. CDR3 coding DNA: TGTGCCACCCGAGGAGCGGGAGGATCCTACGAGCAGTACTTC.

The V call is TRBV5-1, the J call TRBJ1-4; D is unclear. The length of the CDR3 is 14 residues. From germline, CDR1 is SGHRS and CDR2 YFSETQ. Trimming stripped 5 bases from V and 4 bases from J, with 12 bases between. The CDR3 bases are TGCGCCAGCAGTCCTCCTCCCCTTAATGAAAAACTGTTTTTT. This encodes CASSPPPLNEKLFF. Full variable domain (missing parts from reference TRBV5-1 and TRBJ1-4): KAGVTQTPRYLIKTRGQQVTLSCSPISGHRSVSWYQQTPGQGLQFLFEYFSETQRNKGNFPGRFSGRQFSNSRSEMNVSTLELGDSALYLCASSPPPLNEKLFFGSGTQLSVL.

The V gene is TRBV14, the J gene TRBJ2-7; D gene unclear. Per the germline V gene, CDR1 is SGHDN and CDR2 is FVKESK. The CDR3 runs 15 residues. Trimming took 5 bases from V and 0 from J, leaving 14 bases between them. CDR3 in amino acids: CASSDLWALSYEQYF. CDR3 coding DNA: TGTGCCAGCAGCGACCTGTGGGCCCTCTCCTACGAGCAGTACTTC.

CDR3 bases: TGTGCCAGCAGCTCTGTAGCGGGTTTACCCGTCGGGGAGCAGTACTTC. The encoded protein is CASSSVAGLPVGEQYF. This rearrangement joins TRBV7-8 to TRBJ2-7, with 7 positions matching TRBD2. Unmatched junction bases numbered 16, after V lost 4 bases and J lost 7 bases. Germline V gene data show CDR1 as SGHVS and CDR2 as FQNEAQ. This CDR3 is built from 16 residues.

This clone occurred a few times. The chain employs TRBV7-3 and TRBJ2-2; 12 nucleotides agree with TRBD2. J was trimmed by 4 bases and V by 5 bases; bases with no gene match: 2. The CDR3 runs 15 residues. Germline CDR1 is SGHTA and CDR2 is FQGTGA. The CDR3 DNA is TGTGCCAGCAGCCCTAGCGGGGGGGGCACCGGGGAGCTGTTTTTT. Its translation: CASSPSGGGTGELFF.

The chain's CDR3 is CASSVSGAGANVLTF. The CDR3 region has the DNA TGTGCCAGCAGCGTATCGGGGGCTGGGGCCAACGTCCTGACTTTC. The chain uses TRBV9 and TRBJ2-6, with D possibly TRBD2 on 6 matching bases. Deletions cut 1 base from V and 2 bases from J, with 7 bases between. Germline CDR1 SGDLS, CDR2 YYNGEE. The length of the CDR3 is 15 residues.

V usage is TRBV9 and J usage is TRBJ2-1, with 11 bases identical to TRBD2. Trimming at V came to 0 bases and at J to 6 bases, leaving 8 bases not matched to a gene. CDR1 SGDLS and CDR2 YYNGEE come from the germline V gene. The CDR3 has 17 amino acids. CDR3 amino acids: CASSVVSSGGFANEQFF. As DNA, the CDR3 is TGTGCCAGCAGCGTAGTGTCTAGCGGGGGGTTCGCCAATGAGCAGTTCTTC.